Listed below are T cell receptor beta chains from one sample, sequenced in a study of shared clonotypes between healthy human individuals. TCRdb's copy holds only in-frame clones and misses some; the assay was immunoSEQ multiplex PCR. The sample contains about 800,000 clones, 96% of which appear only once. Source material: naive CD8+ T cells sorted from blood. Source of these receptors: a man aged 30 to 45 in good health. The CDR3 runs from the conserved cysteine through the conserved F or W. The order of the fields is D gene, V gene, clone size, J gene, CDR3 protein, CDR3 DNA. D genes are given only for firm matches. The size field is filled for only some rows; it gives once, few, many or a size class.

.,TRBV5-1,.,TRBJ2-7,CASVRSDRPYEQYF,TGCGCCAGCGTACGGAGTGACAGACCCTACGAGCAGTACTTC
.,TRBV2,.,TRBJ2-2,CASSDGWSNTGELFF,TGTGCCAGCAGTGATGGGTGGTCGAACACCGGGGAGCTGTTTTTT
.,TRBV7-8,.,TRBJ2-3,CASSLVAGSTDTQYF,TGTGCCAGCAGCTTAGTCGCAGGTAGCACAGATACGCAGTATTTT
TRBD2,TRBV7-9,.,TRBJ2-1,CASSPSSGRNSNEQFF,TGTGCCAGCAGCCCTAGTAGCGGGAGAAATAGCAATGAGCAGTTCTTC
.,TRBV20-1,.,TRBJ1-3,CSAQGLNTIYF,TGCAGTGCTCAGGGGCTTAACACCATATATTTT
TRBD2,TRBV5-1,once,TRBJ2-1,CASSLAMLADYNEQFF,TGCGCCAGCAGCTTGGCGATGCTAGCGGACTACAATGAGCAGTTCTTC
.,TRBV27,.,TRBJ2-1,CASSTDRYNEQFF,TGTGCCAGCAGTACGGACCGCTACAATGAGCAGTTCTTC
.,TRBV2,.,TRBJ2-7,CASSEEPFYEQYF,TGTGCCAGCAGTGAGGAGCCCTTTTACGAGCAGTACTTC
.,TRBV30,.,TRBJ2-7,CACWDTSYEQYF,TGTGCCTGCTGGGACACCTCCTACGAGCAGTACTTC
.,TRBV7-9,.,TRBJ2-7,CASSGGRFYEQYF,TGTGCCAGCAGTGGGGGACGGTTTTACGAGCAGTACTTC
TRBD2,TRBV7-8,.,TRBJ2-5,CASSWGLATLETQYF,TGTGCCAGCAGCTGGGGACTAGCGACCCTAGAGACCCAGTACTTC
TRBD1,TRBV27,.,TRBJ1-5,CASTPLRDRGNQPQHF,TGTGCCAGCACACCCCTCCGGGACAGGGGCAATCAGCCCCAGCATTTT
.,TRBV14,.,TRBJ1-3,CASSQIGVANTIYF,TGTGCCAGCAGCCAAATAGGGGTGGCAAACACCATATATTTT
.,TRBV27,.,TRBJ2-5,CASRNPGRQETQYF,TGTGCCAGCAGAAATCCGGGACGCCAAGAGACCCAGTACTTC
TRBD2,TRBV5-6,once,TRBJ2-2,CASSPPGLEYTGELFF,TGTGCCAGCAGCCCCCCGGGACTAGAGTACACCGGGGAGCTGTTTTTT
.,TRBV11-2,.,TRBJ2-1,CASSLPQGQRNEQFF,TGTGCCAGCAGCTTACCACAGGGACAAAGGAATGAGCAGTTCTTC
.,TRBV5-6,.,TRBJ2-2,CASSYPLGPRELFF,TGTGCCAGCAGCTATCCTTTGGGGCCCCGGGAGCTGTTTTTT
TRBD2,TRBV11-2,.,TRBJ2-7,CASSSLTSGSVYEQYF,TGTGCCAGCAGCTCACTGACTAGCGGGAGTGTCTACGAGCAGTACTTC
TRBD2,TRBV4-1,.,TRBJ2-3,CASSVGLAGGDTQYF,TGCGCCAGCAGCGTGGGACTAGCGGGAGGAGATACGCAGTATTTT
.,TRBV6-5,.,TRBJ2-7,CASTAAYSYEQYF,TGTGCCAGCACTGCAGCGTACTCCTACGAGCAGTACTTC
.,TRBV7-9,.,TRBJ1-5,CASSPDDSSNQPQHF,TGTGCCAGCAGCCCCGATGACAGCTCCAATCAGCCCCAGCATTTT
.,TRBV28,.,TRBJ2-5,CASRGINETQYF,TGTGCCAGCAGGGGGATAAATGAGACCCAGTACTTC
TRBD1,TRBV7-8,.,TRBJ2-7,CASSPTGGRSYEQYF,TGTGCCAGCAGCCCCACAGGGGGCAGGTCCTACGAGCAGTACTTC
.,TRBV25-1,.,TRBJ2-5,CASKGFQETQYF,TGTGCCAGCAAAGGGTTTCAAGAGACCCAGTACTTC
TRBD1,TRBV4-1,.,TRBJ2-2,CASSQVSVEGAGTGELFF,TGCGCCAGCAGCCAAGTGTCGGTCGAGGGGGCGGGCACCGGGGAGCTGTTTTTT
.,TRBV30,.,TRBJ1-1,CAWSPTGNTEAFF,TGTGCCTGGAGTCCAACGGGGAACACTGAAGCTTTCTTT
TRBD2,TRBV27,.,TRBJ2-1,CASSLNGRREQFF,TGTGCCAGCAGTTTGAACGGGAGGCGGGAGCAGTTCTTC
.,TRBV2,.,TRBJ1-2,CASSERTSGFYGYTF,TGTGCCAGCAGTGAAAGAACTTCGGGGTTTTATGGCTACACCTTC
TRBD1,TRBV28,.,TRBJ2-5,CASRVPGQTQETQYF,TGTGCCAGCAGGGTCCCGGGACAGACTCAAGAGACCCAGTACTTC
.,TRBV4-3,.,TRBJ2-7,CASSQGVSYEQYF,TGCGCCAGCAGCCAAGGAGTTAGTTACGAGCAGTACTTC
TRBD2,TRBV5-6,once,TRBJ2-7,CASSPLASGTYEQYF,TGTGCCAGCAGCCCCCTTGCTAGCGGAACCTACGAGCAGTACTTC
.,TRBV7-9,.,TRBJ2-7,CASSPGPPYEQYF,TGTGCCAGCAGCCCAGGTCCCCCCTACGAGCAGTACTTC
.,TRBV27,.,TRBJ1-5,CASGHISQPQHF,TGTGCCAGCGGCCACATAAGTCAGCCCCAGCATTTT
TRBD1,TRBV30,.,TRBJ1-1,CAWRRTGGYTEAFF,TGTGCCTGGAGGCGGACAGGGGGCTATACTGAAGCTTTCTTT
TRBD2,TRBV5-6,.,TRBJ2-3,CASSFRLGTSWEGDTQYF,TGTGCCAGCAGCTTCCGTCTAGGGACTAGCTGGGAAGGAGATACGCAGTATTTT
.,TRBV4-1,.,TRBJ2-2,CASSQDIWGNGELFF,TGCGCCAGCAGCCAAGATATTTGGGGAAACGGGGAGCTGTTTTTT
.,TRBV7-8,.,TRBJ2-7,CASSNRGQANYEQYF,TGTGCCAGCAGCAACCGGGGCCAGGCAAACTACGAGCAGTACTTC
.,TRBV7-9,.,TRBJ2-1,CASSLGVEGEQFF,TGTGCCAGCAGCTTAGGGGTTGAGGGCGAGCAGTTCTTC
TRBD2,TRBV28,.,TRBJ2-7,CASRKLAAGYEQYF,TGTGCCAGCAGAAAACTAGCGGCCGGCTACGAGCAGTACTTC
.,TRBV7-2,.,TRBJ2-3,CASSLAFPTDTQYF,TGTGCCAGCAGCTTAGCGTTCCCTACAGATACGCAGTATTTT
TRBD2,TRBV4-2,.,TRBJ2-3,CASSLTSPSTDTQYF,TGTGCCAGCAGTCTGACTAGCCCTAGCACAGATACGCAGTATTTT
TRBD1,TRBV9,.,TRBJ2-1,CASSAQGDSEYNEQFF,TGTGCCAGCAGCGCTCAGGGGGACAGCGAATACAATGAGCAGTTCTTC
TRBD2,TRBV16,.,TRBJ2-2,CASSPAGTSGSGVGELFF,TGTGCCAGCAGCCCGGCCGGGACTAGCGGGAGCGGCGTCGGGGAGCTGTTTTTT
.,TRBV4-1,once,TRBJ2-1,CASSQESRGNEQFF,TGCGCCAGCAGCCAAGAATCTAGGGGGAATGAGCAGTTCTTC
.,TRBV6-4,.,TRBJ2-7,CARGPSSSGQYF,TGTGCCAGGGGCCCCTCTTCTTCTGGGCAGTACTTC
.,TRBV13,.,TRBJ2-3,CASSSPAGEGPEGTSTDTQYF,TGTGCCAGCAGCTCGCCCGCCGGGGAGGGCCCCGAGGGGACAAGCACAGATACGCAGTATTTT
TRBD2,TRBV6-1,.,TRBJ2-7,CASSPGLAYYEQYF,TGTGCCAGCTCCCCGGGACTAGCTTACTACGAGCAGTACTTC
.,TRBV29-1,.,TRBJ1-4,CSVVLRQGSVEKLFF,TGCAGCGTTGTTCTCCGCCAGGGATCGGTGGAAAAACTGTTTTTT
.,TRBV9,once,TRBJ2-1,CASSVAMVNEQFF,TGTGCCAGCAGCGTAGCTATGGTAAATGAGCAGTTCTTC
.,TRBV5-1,.,TRBJ2-1,CASSFGWGLFF,TGCGCCAGCAGCTTCGGTTGGGGGCTGTTCTTC
TRBD2,TRBV5-6,.,TRBJ2-5,CASSSSFEGRVQETQYF,TGTGCCAGCAGCTCATCCTTTGAGGGGAGGGTACAAGAGACCCAGTACTTC
TRBD1,TRBV28,.,TRBJ1-1,CASSGQGAAEAFF,TGTGCCAGCAGCGGACAGGGGGCGGCCGAAGCTTTCTTT
.,TRBV11-1,.,TRBJ2-1,CASSSQPGQYNEQFF,TGTGCCAGCAGCTCCCAACCCGGACAGTACAATGAGCAGTTCTTC
TRBD2,TRBV29-1,once,TRBJ2-7,CSVGLAGDLYEQYF,TGCAGCGTCGGACTAGCGGGCGACCTCTACGAGCAGTACTTC
.,TRBV6-1,.,TRBJ2-2,CASSEHGSSTGELFF,TGTGCCAGCAGTGAACACGGGTCCTCGACCGGGGAGCTGTTTTTT
TRBD1,TRBV6-4,.,TRBJ2-1,CASSGTGGSYNEQFF,TGTGCCAGCAGTGGGACAGGGGGCTCCTACAATGAGCAGTTCTTC
.,TRBV11-2,.,TRBJ2-7,CASSSDRNEQYF,TGTGCCAGCAGTTCTGACAGAAACGAGCAGTACTTC
TRBD1,TRBV4-1,once,TRBJ2-2,CASSQPKTGEGDGELFF,TGCGCCAGCAGCCAACCCAAGACAGGGGAAGGAGACGGGGAGCTGTTTTTT
.,TRBV27,.,TRBJ2-1,CASSLYQGESSNEQFF,TGTGCCAGCAGTTTATATCAGGGAGAGTCTAGCAATGAGCAGTTCTTC
TRBD1,TRBV27,.,TRBJ1-2,CASSTGTGGSYGYTF,TGTGCCAGCAGCACCGGGACAGGCGGATCGTATGGCTACACCTTC